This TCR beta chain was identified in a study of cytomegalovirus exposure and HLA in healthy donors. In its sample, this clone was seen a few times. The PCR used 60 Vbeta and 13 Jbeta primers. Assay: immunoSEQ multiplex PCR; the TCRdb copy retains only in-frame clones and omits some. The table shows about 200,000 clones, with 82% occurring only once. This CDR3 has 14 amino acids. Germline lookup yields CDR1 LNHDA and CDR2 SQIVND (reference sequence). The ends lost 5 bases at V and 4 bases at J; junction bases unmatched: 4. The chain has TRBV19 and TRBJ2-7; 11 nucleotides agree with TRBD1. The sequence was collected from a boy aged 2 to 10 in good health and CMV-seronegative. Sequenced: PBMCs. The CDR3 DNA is TGTGCCAGTAGTTCTCGGGACAGGGGGTACGAGCAGTACTTC. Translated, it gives CASSSRDRGYEQYF.